The 14 T cell receptor beta chains below come from one sample, sequenced in a study of blood T cell repertoires in COVID-19. Assay used: immunoSEQ multiplex PCR; TCRdb lists only in-frame clones, some missing. This sample carries under 550,000 clones, around 90% of them seen once, and the ten largest clones take about 0.91%. The sample taken for sequencing was peripheral blood. Receptor source: a man between 18 and 29 years old with COVID-19, enrolled during active disease.

The chain uses TRBV11-2 and TRBJ2-7, with D possibly being TRBD1 (6 bases). From germline, CDR1 is SGHAT and CDR2 FQNNGV. The CDR3 spans 16 residues. Trimming cost V 0 bases and J 4 bases, with 16 bases left between them. CDR3 sequence (DNA): TGTGCCAGCAGCTTAGAGGGGGCCACAAACATATACGAGCAGTACTTC. Protein product: CASSLEGATNIYEQYF.

The chain links TRBV5-4 to TRBJ2-2, with TRBD1 identical over 7 bases. V dropped 1 base and J dropped 5; count of bases not matched to a gene: 8. CDR3 size: 16 residues. CDR1 SGHNT and CDR2 YYREEE come from the germline V gene (reference sequence). CDR3 sequence reads: CASSLSATGWTGELFF. CDR3 sequence (DNA): TGTGCCAGCAGCTTGTCCGCGACAGGGTGGACCGGGGAGCTGTTTTTT.

This clone was found once. The chain carries TRBV30 and TRBJ2-1, with 8 bases aligning to TRBD2. The trim removed 0 bases at V and 8 bases at J, leaving 9 bases unmatched. The V gene's germline CDR1 is GTSNPN and CDR2 SVGIG (reference sequence). This CDR3 comprises 15 residues. The CDR3 sequence: CAWSVLSGRGHEQFF. The CDR3 region has the DNA TGTGCCTGGAGTGTACTAAGCGGGAGAGGACATGAGCAGTTCTTC.

V usage is TRBV5-4 and J usage is TRBJ2-3, with TRBD2 matching 10 bases. V lost 4 bases to trimming and J lost 2 bases; unmatched junction nucleotides: 7. The CDR3 extends over 16 amino acids. Germline assignment: CDR1 SGHNT and CDR2 YYREEE (reference sequence). Here the CDR3 reads CASSTYLAGATDTQYF. The CDR3 DNA reads as TGTGCCAGCAGCACCTACCTAGCGGGGGCCACAGATACGCAGTATTTT.

This chain joins TRBV15 and TRBJ2-5, with TRBD1 matching over 7 bases. The CDR3 is 15 amino acids. Germline loops: CDR1 LNHNV, CDR2 YYDKDF (reference sequence). The junction had 13 bases not matched to a gene; V was cut back by 5 bases and J by 7 bases. DNA of the CDR3: TGTGCCACCAGCCAAAACCCTAACAGGGGTGGGACCCAGTACTTC. Translated, it gives CATSQNPNRGGTQYF.

This clone was counted once. The V gene is TRBV27, the J gene TRBJ1-5, with D possibly TRBD1 on 6 matching bases. Germline CDR1 reads MNHEY; CDR2 reads SMNVEV (reference sequence). The V and J ends lost 10 bases and 2 bases respectively, with 15 bases between them. The CDR3 is 14 residues long. The CDR3 DNA sequence: TGTGCCACCTCGGACAGATGGGGCAATCAGCCCCAGCATTTT. This translates into CATSDRWGNQPQHF.

The V call is TRBV5-1, the J call TRBJ2-3; D perhaps matches TRBD2 (5 bases). The CDR3 runs to 16 residues. V was clipped by 4 bases and J by 0 bases, with 15 bases between them. CDR1 is SGHRS and CDR2 is YFSETQ in the germline V gene. The CDR3 bases are TGCGCCAGCAGCCCGAAAATGAGGGCGAGCACAGATACGCAGTATTTT. Translated, it gives CASSPKMRASTDTQYF.

The chain recombines TRBV2 with TRBJ2-3; D possibly corresponds to TRBD2 (7 bases). V dropped 6 bases and J dropped 8 bases, with 18 bases sitting between them. Germline-derived CDR1 and CDR2 are SNHLY and FYNNEI. The CDR3 covers 14 residues. CDR3 sequence reads: CASSPGGGPGTQYF. CDR3 nucleotide sequence: TGTGCCAGCAGCCCTGGGGGGGGGCCCGGTACGCAGTATTTT.

To note about this clone: This sample also contains other DNA sequences that code for the same CDR3. The chain combines TRBV2 with TRBJ2-7, with D possibly TRBD2 on 5 matching bases. The V end was cut by 4 bases, the J end by 4 bases, with 5 bases between. CDR1 SNHLY and CDR2 FYNNEI come from the germline V gene. CDR3 length equals 11 residues. The DNA for the CDR3 is TGTGCCAGCAGTGGGAGGTACGAGCAGTACTTC. Its translation is CASSGRYEQYF.

The chain couples TRBV19 to TRBJ2-1; 7 nucleotides agree with TRBD2. CDR3 length: 15 residues. CDR1 and CDR2 from the germline V gene are LNHDA and SQIVND (reference sequence). V shed 4 bases and J 4 bases; nucleotides not matched to a gene: 7. CDR3 DNA: TGTGCCAGTAGTAACGGATGGCGGGGGTACAATGAGCAGTTCTTC. Translated, it gives CASSNGWRGYNEQFF.

This chain's CDR3 is CASSLRLAGSEQFF. The CDR3 nucleotides read TGCGCCAGCAGCCTCCGACTAGCGGGCAGTGAGCAGTTCTTC. The J gene is TRBJ2-1, the V gene TRBV4-1, with 10 nucleotides matching TRBD2. Trimming cost V 4 bases and J 9 bases; bases outside gene matches: 6. The CDR3 is made up of 14 amino acids. CDR1 MGHRA and CDR2 YSYEKL come from the germline V gene.

In its sample, this clone was seen once. This rearrangement joins TRBV27 to TRBJ2-2, with 8 nucleotides matching TRBD1. Trimming removed 1 base from V and 5 bases from J; junction bases left unmatched: 3. Germline CDR1 MNHEY, CDR2 SMNVEV (reference sequence). The CDR3 consists of 15 residues. For the CDR3, the DNA is TGTGCCAGCAGTTTATTCCGACAGGGGACCGGGGAGCTGTTTTTT. Translation gives CASSLFRQGTGELFF.

A single count supports this clone. The genes are TRBV2 and TRBJ2-2; 9 bases match TRBD1. This CDR3 comprises 13 residues. CDR1 is SNHLY and CDR2 is FYNNEI in the germline V gene. The V gene end was trimmed by 10 bases and the J gene end by 4 bases; junction bases not matched to a gene: 4. The CDR3 DNA reads TGTGCCACTGGGACAGGGCTCACCGGGGAGCTGTTTTTT. Translated, it gives CATGTGLTGELFF.

V and J are TRBV30 and TRBJ2-7; tentative D call: TRBD2 (5 bases). Germline V CDR1 and CDR2: GTSNPN, SVGIG (reference sequence). Trimming removed 0 bases from V and 3 bases from J, with 12 bases in between. This CDR3 is 14 amino acids long. The CDR3 spells CAWSVPSWGYEQYF. In DNA form, the CDR3 reads TGTGCCTGGAGTGTACCTAGCTGGGGCTACGAGCAGTACTTC.